This passage covers 18 T cell receptor beta chains from one sample sequenced in a study of T-cell reconstitution after alpha-beta-depleted transplantation in children. Preparation of the TCRbeta library involved a method that used unique molecular identifiers. TCRdb re-called the PCR reads through MiXCR, storing one row per CDR3 protein. The sample records over 85,000 distinct CDR3 sequences, 6% being singletons. Sequenced here: PBMCs, mostly from graft donor cells, sampled 60 days after TCRalphabeta/CD19-depleted stem cell transplant. The source of these receptors is a female patient aged 2 to 10 who had a stem cell transplant for Fanconi anemia, so the T cells may come from the graft donor.

This clonotype was recorded many times. The CDR3 DNA reads TGCAGTGCTAGAGTCCCAGATACGCAGTATTTT. It is translated as CSARVPDTQYF. The V call is TRBV20-1, the J call TRBJ2-3; no definite D call. The germline gives CDR1 DFQATT, CDR2 SNEGSKA (reference sequence). The CDR3 consists of 11 residues. The V end was cut by 1 base, the J end by 4 bases, with 3 bases between.

Many counts were recorded for this clonotype. The chain joins TRBV5-1 to TRBJ2-2; D gene uncertain. Trimming stripped 0 bases from V and 1 base from J, with 7 bases between. CDR1 is SGHRS, CDR2 YFSETQ, per germline. This CDR3 is 15 amino acids long. CDR3 amino acids: CASSLAVGNTGELFF. The DNA of the CDR3 is TGCGCCAGCAGCTTGGCCGTGGGGAACACCGGGGAGCTGTTTTTT.

This clonotype has more than one count but fewer than ten. The chain links TRBV20-1 to TRBJ2-7; D may be TRBD1 (5 bases). The germline V gene has CDR1 DFQATT and CDR2 SNEGSKA (reference sequence). This CDR3 is built from 14 residues. The V gene lost 2 bases and the J gene lost 2 bases, with 13 bases spanning the gap. The CDR3 sequence: CSARFQGTTYEQYF. The CDR3 nucleotides read TGCAGTGCTAGATTCCAGGGTACCACCTACGAGCAGTACTTC.

This clonotype was counted at least ten times. The chain has TRBV19 and TRBJ1-5; D gene unclear. V shed 3 bases and J shed 5 bases, with 8 bases lying between them. This CDR3 spans 13 amino acids. The germline gives CDR1 LNHDA, CDR2 SQIVND (reference sequence). CDR3 in amino acids: CASSIPGYQPQHF. CDR3 bases: TGTGCCAGTAGTATTCCGGGGTATCAGCCCCAGCATTTT.

The chain links TRBV5-3 to TRBJ2-3; 9 positions match TRBD2. TRBV5-3 is known as an ORF, though its function is uncertain. This CDR3 spans 16 amino acids. J was trimmed by 3 bases and V by 9 bases; bases with no gene match: 14. CDR3 sequence reads: CAMSLYPSGGTDTQYF. DNA of the CDR3: TGTGCCATGAGCTTGTATCCGAGCGGGGGGACAGATACGCAGTATTTT.

In its sample, this clonotype was seen many times. The chain carries TRBV20-1 and TRBJ1-5; tentative D call: TRBD1 (6 bases). Germline V gives CDR1 DFQATT, CDR2 SNEGSKA (reference sequence). CDR3 length equals 16 residues. The ends were cut back, 4 bases at V and 2 bases at J, with 18 bases in the middle. The CDR3, as DNA: TGCAGTGCTATCCCCGGGGGGCGCGATGGCAATCAGCCCCAGCATTTT. Translated: CSAIPGGRDGNQPQHF.

This clonotype was counted ten times or more. This rearrangement joins TRBV12-3 or TRBV12-4 to TRBJ2-7; 10 bases are a match to TRBD1. The CDR3 totals 14 residues. V lost 5 bases to trimming and J lost 4 bases; unmatched junction nucleotides: 5. The CDR3 DNA sequence: TGTGCCAGCAGTCTAGGACAGGGGGATTACGAGCAGTACTTC. Amino acid sequence: CASSLGQGDYEQYF.

This clonotype was seen ten or more times. The V and J genes are TRBV5-6 and TRBJ2-3; tentative D call: TRBD1 (6 bases). Germline CDR1 reads SGHDT; CDR2 reads YYEEEE. V gave up 0 bases and J gave up 2 bases, with 16 bases separating them. This CDR3 contains 17 residues. CDR3 region: CASSLGFDRTPTDTQYF. As DNA, the CDR3 is TGTGCCAGCAGCTTGGGGTTTGACAGGACCCCCACAGATACGCAGTATTTT.

This clonotype was counted at least ten times. The genes are TRBV12-3 or TRBV12-4 and TRBJ2-5, with 11 bases lining up with TRBD2. Germline trimming cut 6 bases from V and 1 base from J; bases unmatched to any gene: 7. This CDR3 spans 16 amino acids. This chain's CDR3 is CASSPLAGGFQETQYF. In DNA form, the CDR3 reads TGTGCCAGCAGCCCCCTAGCGGGAGGTTTCCAAGAGACCCAGTACTTC.

The sample holds a few counts of this clonotype. This sequence joins TRBV20-1 and TRBJ1-2; maybe TRBD1 (6 bases). This CDR3 has 14 residues. Trimming left V 2 bases short and J 5 bases short, with 15 bases between. Germline-derived CDR1 and CDR2 are DFQATT and SNEGSKA (reference sequence). The CDR3 here is CSARTLDSYYGYTF. The CDR3 region has the DNA TGCAGTGCTAGAACTTTGGACAGCTATTATGGCTACACCTTC.

The chain is built from TRBV20-1 and TRBJ1-2; weak D call: TRBD1 (6 bases). Germline values: CDR1 DFQATT, CDR2 SNEGSKA (reference sequence). The V end was cut by 3 bases, the J end by 2 bases, with 10 bases between. This CDR3 region has 13 residues. This chain's CDR3 is CSASNRENYGYTF. The CDR3 nucleotides are TGCAGTGCTAGCAACAGGGAAAACTATGGCTACACCTTC.

This chain links TRBV27 with TRBJ2-1; weak D call: TRBD2 (5 bases). V was clipped by 1 base and J by 5 bases, with 12 bases between them. This CDR3 contains 15 residues. Germline-derived CDR1 and CDR2 are MNHEY and SMNVEV (reference sequence). CDR3 nucleotides: TGTGCCAGCAGTTTATATCCAGCGGCGAACAATGAGCAGTTCTTC. Protein: CASSLYPAANNEQFF.

This clonotype has at least ten counts. DNA for the CDR3: TGTGCCAGCAGCATAAATCGGGCTCTACTATCTGGAAACACCATATATTTT. Translated: CASSINRALLSGNTIYF. The chain has TRBV7-9 and TRBJ1-3, with D hard to call. Germline CDR1 and CDR2: SEHNR and FQNEAQ (reference sequence). The CDR3 sequence is 17 residues long. Deletions cut 5 bases from V and 1 base from J, with 18 bases between.

The chain has TRBV18 and TRBJ2-2, with a possible D match to TRBD1 (6 bases). V lost 1 base, J lost 4 bases, and 13 bases lay in between. This CDR3 comprises 16 residues. Germline CDR1 KGHSH, CDR2 LQKENI. As DNA, the CDR3 is TGTGCCAGCTCACCACGAGTGGAAGGGGGCACCGGGGAGCTGTTTTTT. Protein sequence: CASSPRVEGGTGELFF.

This chain connects TRBV5-1 to TRBJ2-7; TRBD1 matches at 11 bases. CDR1 is SGHRS and CDR2 is YFSETQ in the germline V gene. V dropped 4 bases and J dropped 6; count of bases not matched to a gene: 15. This CDR3 contains 17 residues. CDR3 sequence reads: CASSKSGTGGGEFEQYF. CDR3 bases: TGCGCCAGCAGCAAATCCGGGACAGGGGGAGGAGAGTTCGAGCAGTACTTC.

This clonotype was seen many times. The J gene is TRBJ2-1, the V gene TRBV24-1; D is perhaps TRBD1 or TRBD2 (6 bases each). CDR3 size: 16 residues. The germline gives CDR1 KGHDR, CDR2 SFDVKD. V lost 3 bases and J 5 bases, leaving 16 bases between the germline ends. The CDR3 bases are TGTGCCACCAGTGATCACAGGGAGGAGTTGCACAATGAGCAGTTCTTC. Its protein product is CATSDHREELHNEQFF.

V and J are TRBV20-1 and TRBJ1-5, with D possibly matching TRBD1 (5 bases). Trimming pared 4 bases from V and 2 bases from J, leaving 24 bases between. From germline, CDR1 is DFQATT and CDR2 SNEGSKA (reference sequence). The CDR3 is 18 residues long. The CDR3 nucleotides read TGCAGTGCTACCCGACCGGGACGCTCAAGGGATGGCAATCAGCCCCAGCATTTT. Encoded protein: CSATRPGRSRDGNQPQHF.

The CDR3 DNA reads TGTGCCAGCAGTCCTCCGGGACAAGATGGCTACACCTTC. This gives the protein CASSPPGQDGYTF. V gene TRBV6-1 combines with J gene TRBJ1-2; D possibly corresponds to TRBD1 (6 bases). The germline gives CDR1 MNHNS, CDR2 SASEGT. This CDR3 is 13 amino acids long. The germline V and J ends were trimmed by 5 bases and 6 bases, with 13 bases remaining between them.